This record covers a single TCR beta chain. Its antigen is not identified. The CDR3 spans 17 residues. Germline assignment: CDR1 SGDLS and CDR2 YYNGEE. V trimming: 0 bases; J trimming: 7 bases; junction bases outside the gene matches: 13. The sample is drawn from a study of cytomegalovirus exposure and HLA in healthy donors. Study-level results: A later analysis found that most CMV-associated TCR beta chains appeared HLA-restricted.

In the PCR, 60 Vbeta and 13 Jbeta primers were used. The repertoire was sequenced with immunoSEQ multiplex PCR; TCRdb's copy has only in-frame clones and lacks some. There are 200,000 or so clones in the sample; roughly 84% occur only once, and around 1.7% lies in the top ten. This receptor was taken from a man in his fifties or sixties in good health and CMV-seronegative. The chain links TRBV9 to TRBJ2-1; TRBD2 agrees at 7 bases. The specimen sequenced was PBMCs. The CDR3 nucleotides are TGTGCCAGCAGCGTAGAGGCTAGCGGAGGACCAAGGAATGAGCAGTTCTTC. Protein: CASSVEASGGPRNEQFF. The whole variable domain, filled in from reference TRBV9 and TRBJ2-1, reads DSGVTQTPKHLITATGQRVTLRCSPRSGDLSVYWYQQSLDQGLQFLIQYYNGEERAKGNILERFSAQQFPDLHSELNLSSLELGDSALYFCASSVEASGGPRNEQFFGPGTRLTVL.